The sequence of this T cell receptor beta chain was determined in a study of T cells after yellow fever vaccination. TCRdb re-called the 5' RACE reads through MiXCR, storing one row per CDR3 protein. This sample has hundreds of thousands of distinct CDR3 sequences; about 6% occur once, and the top ten carry over 12%. With V trimmed by 10 bases and J by 5 bases, 16 bases remained unmatched. This CDR3 has 16 residues. Germline CDR1 is MNHEY and CDR2 is SVGEGT. The chain combines TRBV6-2 or TRBV6-3 with TRBJ2-5, with 10 bases matching TRBD2. The material sequenced was PBMCs, taken 5 days after the yellow fever booster vaccination. The origin of this receptor is a man aged 25-45 years who received the YFV17D yellow fever vaccine. Here the CDR3 reads CATTEGTSVPPETQYF. As DNA, the CDR3 is TGTGCCACTACAGAGGGGACTAGCGTACCGCCGGAGACCCAGTACTTC.